Listed below are T cell receptor beta chains from one sample, sequenced in a study of T-cell reconstitution after alpha-beta-depleted transplantation in children. TCRdb re-derived calls from the PCR reads in MiXCR, one entry per CDR3 protein. The sample holds nearly 250,000 distinct CDR3 sequences, 6.5% to 10% seen once. The sample in question was PBMCs, mostly from graft donor cells, obtained 180 days after TCRalphabeta/CD19-depleted stem cell transplant. The receptors shown here come from a male patient aged 5 to 17 who had a stem cell transplant for acute lymphoblastic leukemia, so the T cells may come from the graft donor. Both conserved end residues are part of each CDR3. A D gene is named only where the DNA matches it firmly. The listing skips clone size in some rows; elsewhere it reads once, few, many or a size class.

abundance,j_gene,d_gene,v_gene,CDR3nt,CDR3aa
-,TRBJ1-6,-,TRBV6-5,TGTGCCAGCAGTTACACACAGGGAATAGGTTCACCCCTCCACTTT,CASSYTQGIGSPLHF
-,TRBJ1-6,TRBD1,TRBV11-2,TGTGCCAGCAGCTCCCACAGGGGTAATAATTCACCCCTCCACTTT,CASSSHRGNNSPLHF
-,TRBJ2-1,TRBD2,TRBV5-1,TGCGCCAGCAGCCCGGGGGGGGTCGAGCAGTTCTTC,CASSPGGVEQFF
many,TRBJ2-7,TRBD2,TRBV3-1,TGTGCCAGCAGCCAAGATACTGGGGGAGGGCCTTACGAGCAGTACTTC,CASSQDTGGGPYEQYF
few,TRBJ1-2,TRBD1,TRBV7-2,TGTGCCAGCAGCTTATCAGGGGGCGATGGCTACACCTTC,CASSLSGGDGYTF
few,TRBJ2-7,-,TRBV18,TGTGCCAGCTCACCACCGAACCTGGACAGCTTCTACGAGCAGTACTTC,CASSPPNLDSFYEQYF
few,TRBJ2-7,TRBD1,TRBV6-2/TRBV6-3,TGTGCCAGCAGTTCCTATACCGGGACAGGGAGAGATTGGGGATCGATATACGAGCAGTACTTC,CASSSYTGTGRDWGSIYEQYF
-,TRBJ2-3,-,TRBV19,TGTGCCAGTAGTGGGTCCTTCACAGATACGCAGTATTTT,CASSGSFTDTQYF
many,TRBJ1-1,-,TRBV12-3/TRBV12-4,TGTGCCAGCAGTTTAACAGGAGCGAACACTGAAGCTTTCTTT,CASSLTGANTEAFF
-,TRBJ2-1,-,TRBV19,TGTGCCAGTAGAGGGGGGGCGGGAGTGGGTAATGAGCAGTTCTTC,CASRGGAGVGNEQFF
many,TRBJ2-1,TRBD2,TRBV28,TGTGCCAGCAGTTTAATAGCGGGGAGCCACTACAATGAGCAGTTCTTC,CASSLIAGSHYNEQFF
many,TRBJ1-1,-,TRBV11-1,TGTGCCAGCAGCAGGCTCGGGCTGAACACTGAAGCTTTCTTT,CASSRLGLNTEAFF
many,TRBJ2-2,TRBD2,TRBV6-2/TRBV6-3,TGTGCCAGCAGCAAGGGACTAGCCAACACCGGGGAGCTGTTTTTT,CASSKGLANTGELFF
many,TRBJ2-7,-,TRBV12-3/TRBV12-4,TGTGCCAGCAGTACGCGCCTGAGCTCCTACGAGCAGTACTTC,CASSTRLSSYEQYF
few,TRBJ2-6,-,TRBV2,TGTGCCAGCAGGCCCCTCCCCTCTGGGGCCAACGTCCTGACTTTC,CASRPLPSGANVLTF
many,TRBJ2-7,TRBD2,TRBV5-1,TGCGCCAGCAGCTTGGCCCTAGCGGGGCTGTCCTACGAGCAGTACTTC,CASSLALAGLSYEQYF
few,TRBJ1-4,-,TRBV2,TGTGCCAGCAGTCACCCGGGACAAAGGAATGAAAAACTGTTTTTT,CASSHPGQRNEKLFF
many,TRBJ1-1,TRBD1,TRBV27,TGTGCCAGCAGTTTAAGGGGGCGGGTGAACACTGAAGCTTTCTTT,CASSLRGRVNTEAFF
many,TRBJ1-5,-,TRBV4-3,TGCGCCAGCAGCCAAGATTCCAGGACTAACAACAATCAGCCCCAGCATTTT,CASSQDSRTNNNQPQHF
many,TRBJ2-7,TRBD2,TRBV19,TGTGCCAGTAGTCCAGGACTAGCCAGCGAGCAGTACTTC,CASSPGLASEQYF